The sequence of this TCR beta chain was determined in a study of T cell responses to AZD1222 COVID-19 vaccine. Study-wide results and limits: Close to half of all spike-specific TCRs reportedly target regions of the variants that are unmutated. Spike-wide vaccine-associated CD4 TCRs dominated at 160-218 and 743-854.

V was pared by 1 base and J by 7 bases, with 13 bases between. Germline CDR1 reads SGHAT; CDR2 reads FQNNGV. The CDR3 consists of 14 residues. Profiled with immunoSEQ multiplex PCR; TCRdb holds only in-frame clones, not every one. This table holds 95,000 to 120,000 clones, about 86% found once. As to this clone: As yet, its antigen is unknown.

The chain has TRBV11-2 and TRBJ1-1; D is perhaps TRBD1 (5 bases). The source was peripheral blood, collected on day 0 of AZD1222 vaccination. The source of this sequence is an adult in good health. The CDR3 region is CASSLGSGVVEAFF. CDR3 nucleotides: TGTGCCAGCAGCTTAGGTTCGGGGGTAGTTGAAGCTTTCTTT. The variable domain in full, completed from reference TRBV11-2 and TRBJ1-1, reads EAGVAQSPRYKIIEKRQSVAFWCNPISGHATLYWYQQILGQGPKLLIQFQNNGVVDDSQLPKDRFSAERLKGVDSTLKIQPAKLEDSAVYLCASSLGSGVVEAFFGQGTRLTVV.